The 20 T cell receptor beta chains presented below share a single source sample, sequenced in a study of OX40 agonist ivuxolimab in advanced cancers. TCRdb's table, derived via immunoSEQ multiplex PCR, lists solely in-frame clones and lacks some. Of tens of thousands of clones detected, around 81% appear once; the ten largest clones hold approximately 8%. This material consisted of CD4+ or CD8+ T cells sorted from blood, taken in a trial of the OX40 agonist ivuxolimab. These receptors were obtained from an adult with an advanced solid tumor such as melanoma, head and neck, liver or kidney cancer.

This clone was counted only a few times. The gene calls are TRBV5-1 and TRBJ2-5; a weak D match, TRBD1 (6 bases). The J call may be mistaken, given a closer DNA end match to TRBJ2-7. Germline V lookup: CDR1 SGHRS, CDR2 YFSETQ. CDR3 length equals 14 residues. The CDR3 here is CASSSHTGNYEQYF. CDR3 sequence (DNA): TGCGCCAGCAGCTCGCACACAGGGAACTACGAGCAGTACTTC.

The chain uses TRBV4-2 and TRBJ2-2; D might be TRBD2 (5 bases). From germline, CDR1 is LGHNA and CDR2 YNFKEQ. V dropped 0 bases and J dropped 7 bases, with 12 bases sitting between them. CDR3 length: 15 amino acids. CDR3 in DNA: TGTGCCAGCAGCCAAGACGGAGGTGGCGGCGGGGAGCTGTTTTTT. Its protein is CASSQDGGGGGELFF.

The V call is TRBV4-1, the J call TRBJ1-4; no definite D call. V lost 4 bases to trimming and J lost 4 bases, with 16 bases between them. The CDR3 has 16 amino acids. Germline loops: CDR1 MGHRA, CDR2 YSYEKL. This CDR3 reads CASSRPGVGNNEKLFF. The CDR3 bases are TGCGCCAGCAGCCGCCCGGGTGTGGGCAATAATGAAAAACTGTTTTTT.

The genes are TRBV6-1 and TRBJ2-6, with D unresolved. This CDR3 comprises 18 residues. Germline loops: CDR1 MNHNS, CDR2 SASEGT. Deletions cut 3 bases from V and 1 base from J, with 16 bases between. Here the CDR3 reads CASSEYLAYSSGANVLTF. CDR3 coding DNA: TGTGCCAGCAGTGAGTACCTGGCTTACTCATCTGGGGCCAACGTCCTGACTTTC.

The chain employs TRBV4-2 and TRBJ2-1, with a tentative D call TRBD1 (6 bases). The CDR3 runs to 15 residues. Germline V gene lookup returns CDR1 LGHNA and CDR2 YNFKEQ. V lost 1 base, J lost 1 base, and 8 bases lay in between. The CDR3 sequence: CASSQGDKSYNEQFF. The CDR3 region has the DNA TGTGCCAGCAGCCAAGGGGACAAATCCTACAATGAGCAGTTCTTC.

This sequence joins TRBV6-6 and TRBJ1-6; possible D gene TRBD1, 6 bases. V gave up 7 bases and J gave up 7 bases, with 20 bases separating them. CDR1 and CDR2 (germline): MNHNY, SVGAGI (reference sequence). The CDR3 has 16 residues. In DNA, the CDR3 is TGTGCCAGCACCTCCCCCCTTACAGGGAACAATTCACCCCTCCACTTT. It encodes CASTSPLTGNNSPLHF.

The CDR3 reads CASSLSPGTGGNEQFF. CDR3 DNA: TGCGCCAGCAGCTTGAGTCCGGGGACAGGGGGCAATGAGCAGTTCTTC. The chain has TRBV5-1 and TRBJ2-1, with 11 bases identical to TRBD1. The CDR3 spans 16 residues. V trimming: 1 base; J trimming: 6 bases; junction bases outside the gene matches: 6. Germline V gene sequence: CDR1 SGHRS, CDR2 YFSETQ. Supplemented by reference TRBV5-1 and TRBJ2-1, the full variable domain reads KAGVTQTPRYLIKTRGQQVTLSCSPISGHRSVSWYQQTPGQGLQFLFEYFSETQRNKGNFPGRFSGRQFSNSRSEMNVSTLELGDSALYLCASSLSPGTGGNEQFFGPGTRLTVL.

V and J are TRBV5-1 and TRBJ1-4; 9 bases are a match to TRBD1. The ends lost 0 bases at V and 3 bases at J; junction bases unmatched: 0. CDR3 size: 15 residues. Germline CDR1 is SGHRS and CDR2 is YFSETQ. The CDR3 DNA follows: TGCGCCAGCAGCTTGGGGACAGGGGCTAATGAAAAACTGTTTTTT. Its translation is CASSLGTGANEKLFF.

Worth noting for this clone: Distinct nucleotide sequences in the sample also encode this CDR3. The chain has TRBV5-6 and TRBJ1-1; D is undetermined. From germline, CDR1 is SGHDT and CDR2 YYEEEE. The CDR3 extends over 11 amino acids. V was clipped by 4 bases and J by 2 bases, with 3 bases between them. In DNA, the CDR3 is TGTGCCAGCAGCCTAAACACTGAAGCTTTCTTT. Translation gives CASSLNTEAFF.

The rearrangement joins TRBV27 to TRBJ2-7, with D possibly being TRBD2 (6 bases). The V gene's germline CDR1 is MNHEY and CDR2 SMNVEV (reference sequence). CDR3 length: 18 residues. The germline V and J ends were trimmed by 2 bases and 1 base, with 21 bases remaining between them. CDR3 sequence (DNA): TGTGCCAGCAGTTTAAAATTTCCGAGCGGGTTCCAATCCTACGAGCAGTACTTC. The encoded protein is CASSLKFPSGFQSYEQYF.

The genes are TRBV27 and TRBJ2-3, with D unresolved. Germline V lookup: CDR1 MNHEY, CDR2 SMNVEV (reference sequence). The CDR3 runs to 14 residues. Between the trimmed V and J ends, which lost 3 bases and 6 bases, there was a span of 13 bases. The CDR3 is CASSFLGPRDTQYF. The DNA for the CDR3 is TGTGCCAGCAGTTTTTTAGGGCCTCGCGATACGCAGTATTTT.

V and J are TRBV28 and TRBJ1-4; 8 bases line up with TRBD1. With V trimmed by 6 bases and J by 3 bases, 3 bases remained unmatched. The CDR3 runs 14 residues. The germline gives CDR1 MDHEN, CDR2 SYDVKM. For the CDR3, the DNA is TGTGCCAGCAGGGAGGACAGGGCTAATGAAAAACTGTTTTTT. It is translated as CASREDRANEKLFF.

The V call is TRBV19, the J call TRBJ2-1; D gene uncertain. The CDR3 has 13 amino acids. The V end was cut by 3 bases, the J end by 9 bases, with 12 bases between. Germline CDR1 LNHDA, CDR2 SQIVND (reference sequence). This chain's CDR3 is CASSMAGSGEQFF. CDR3 in DNA: TGTGCCAGTAGTATGGCCGGGTCGGGTGAGCAGTTCTTC.

The chain uses TRBV7-9 and TRBJ2-7; tentative D call: TRBD1 (6 bases). Germline CDR1 is SEHNR and CDR2 is FQNEAQ (reference sequence). The ends were cut back, 0 bases at V and 3 bases at J, with 9 bases in the middle. The CDR3 totals 14 residues. The CDR3: CASSLAAGDYEQYF. CDR3 DNA: TGTGCCAGCAGCTTAGCGGCAGGGGACTACGAGCAGTACTTC. The full variable domain, its missing parts supplied by reference TRBV7-9 and TRBJ2-7, is DTGVSQNPRHKITKRGQNVTFRCDPISEHNRLYWYRQTLGQGPEFLTYFQNEAQLEKSRLLSDRFSAERPKGSFSTLEIQRTEQGDSAMYLCASSLAAGDYEQYFGPGTRLTVT.

This rearrangement joins TRBV9 to TRBJ2-5; D is unresolved. Trimming cost V 4 bases and J 4 bases, with 14 bases left between them. This CDR3 is built from 14 residues. Germline lookup yields CDR1 SGDLS and CDR2 YYNGEE. The CDR3 sequence is CASSPHSGLETQYF. The CDR3 bases are TGTGCCAGCAGCCCCCACTCGGGTTTAGAGACCCAGTACTTC. Full variable domain (remainder filled in from reference TRBV9 and TRBJ2-5): DSGVTQTPKHLITATGQRVTLRCSPRSGDLSVYWYQQSLDQGLQFLIQYYNGEERAKGNILERFSAQQFPDLHSELNLSSLELGDSALYFCASSPHSGLETQYFGPGTRLLVL.

This rearrangement joins TRBV7-8 to TRBJ2-1; TRBD2 is a possible D gene (6 bases). V gave up 5 bases and J gave up 7 bases, with 18 bases separating them. This CDR3 is built from 15 residues. CDR1 and CDR2 from the germline V gene are SGHVS and FQNEAQ. Written as DNA, the CDR3 is TGTGCCAGCAGCGCGCTGACTAGAACCGGGAATGAGCAGTTCTTC. Its protein product is CASSALTRTGNEQFF.

The chain carries TRBV5-4 and TRBJ1-1; D perhaps matches TRBD1 (5 bases). Trimming shortened V by 2 bases and J by 4 bases, and 12 bases separated the two germline ends. Germline CDR1 and CDR2: SGHNT and YYREEE (reference sequence). The CDR3 consists of 14 residues. CDR3 nucleotides: TGTGCCAGCAGCTTCCAGGGCTTGGGCACTGAAGCTTTCTTT. Translating it yields CASSFQGLGTEAFF.

The V gene is TRBV7-6, the J gene TRBJ2-1; 11 bases fit TRBD2. The CDR3 length is 16 residues. Germline CDR1 SGHVS, CDR2 FNYEAQ. V lost 3 bases and J lost 5; bases outside the gene matches: 6. The CDR3 loop reads CASSLLTSGVDNEQFF. CDR3 nucleotide sequence: TGTGCCAGCAGCTTGCTGACTAGCGGGGTTGACAATGAGCAGTTCTTC.

This chain links TRBV2 with TRBJ2-1; perhaps TRBD2 as D (5 bases). The V gene's germline CDR1 is SNHLY and CDR2 FYNNEI. This CDR3 region has 13 residues. The V end was cut by 5 bases, the J end by 4 bases, with 9 bases between. The CDR3 DNA sequence: TGTGCCAGCAGTCCGGACTTATACAATGAGCAGTTCTTC. Protein: CASSPDLYNEQFF.

The chain has TRBV27 and TRBJ2-3; D is possibly TRBD2 (5 bases). Per the germline V gene, CDR1 is MNHEY and CDR2 is SMNVEV (reference sequence). This CDR3 has 16 amino acids. The germline V and J ends were trimmed by 3 bases and 1 base, with 14 bases remaining between them. The CDR3 DNA reads TGTGCCAGCAGTTTTGCGAGGGTTTTAGGCACAGATACGCAGTATTTT. It is translated as CASSFARVLGTDTQYF.